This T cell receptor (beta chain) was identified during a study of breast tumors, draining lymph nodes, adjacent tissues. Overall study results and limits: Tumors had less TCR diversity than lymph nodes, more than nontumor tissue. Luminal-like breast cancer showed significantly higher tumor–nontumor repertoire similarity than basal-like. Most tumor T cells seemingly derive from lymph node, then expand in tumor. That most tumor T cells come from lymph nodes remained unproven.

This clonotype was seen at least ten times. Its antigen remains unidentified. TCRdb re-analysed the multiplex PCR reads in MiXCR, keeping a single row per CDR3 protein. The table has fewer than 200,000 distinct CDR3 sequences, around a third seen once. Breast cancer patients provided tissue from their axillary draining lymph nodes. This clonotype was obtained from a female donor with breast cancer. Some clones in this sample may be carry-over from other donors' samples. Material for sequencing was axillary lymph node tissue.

For the CDR3, the DNA is TGCGCCAGCAGGCAATGGGGTGATGAGCAGTTCTTC. Amino acid sequence: CASRQWGDEQFF. V usage is TRBV10-2 and J usage is TRBJ2-1; D gene unclear. V was trimmed by 6 bases and J by 8 bases, leaving 11 bases between them. CDR1 and CDR2 from the germline V gene are WSHSY and SAAADI. The CDR3 spans 12 residues.